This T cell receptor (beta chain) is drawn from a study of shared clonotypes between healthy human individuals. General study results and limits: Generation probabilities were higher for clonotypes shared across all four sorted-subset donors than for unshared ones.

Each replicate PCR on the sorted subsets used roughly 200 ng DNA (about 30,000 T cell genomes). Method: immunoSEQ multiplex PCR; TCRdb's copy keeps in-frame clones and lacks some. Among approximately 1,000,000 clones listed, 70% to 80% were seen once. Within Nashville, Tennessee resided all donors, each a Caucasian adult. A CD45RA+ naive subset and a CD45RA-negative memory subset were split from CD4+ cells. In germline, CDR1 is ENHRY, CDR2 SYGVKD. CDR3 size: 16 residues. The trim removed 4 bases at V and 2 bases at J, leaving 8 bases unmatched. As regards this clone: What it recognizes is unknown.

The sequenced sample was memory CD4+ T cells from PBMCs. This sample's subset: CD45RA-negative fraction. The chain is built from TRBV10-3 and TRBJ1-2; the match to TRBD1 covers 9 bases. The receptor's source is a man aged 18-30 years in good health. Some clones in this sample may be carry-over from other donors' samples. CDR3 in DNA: TGTGCCATCAGTGGAACCGGAACAGGGGGCAACTATGGCTACACCTTC. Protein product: CAISGTGTGGNYGYTF.